The clone carrying this TCR beta chain was picked up one time. The CDR3 is made up of 15 amino acids. The V end was cut by 4 bases, the J end by 4 bases, with 17 bases between. Looked up from germline, CDR1 is SGHTA and CDR2 is FQGNSA. The assay was immunoSEQ multiplex PCR, and TCRdb's table has in-frame clones only and misses some. The sample includes some 120,000 clones, approximately 94% of them seen just once. This entry is derived from a study of control samples from healthy donors and cancer patients. The material sequenced was blood. The rearrangement links TRBV7-2 to TRBJ2-7; possibly TRBD2 for D (7 bases). This receptor was identified in a man aged 25 to 45 in good health. CDR3 coding DNA: TGTGCCAGCAGCTACGGAGGGGGGGGCAATTACGAGCAGTACTTC. Encoded protein: CASSYGGGGNYEQYF.